This record concerns one T cell receptor beta chain sequence. Its antigen is unknown. Sequencing was performed with immunoSEQ multiplex PCR; in TCRdb, only in-frame clones are kept and a portion is missing. The table has around 160,000 clones, about 87% seen once; the top ten hold over 3.5%. This CDR3 comprises 14 residues. Trimming pared 1 base from V and 5 bases from J, leaving 6 bases between. CDR1 and CDR2 from the germline V gene are SEHNR and FQNEAQ (reference sequence). Stated time point: baseline pretreatment blood. Treatment: 15 Gy SBRT to primary tumor, nephrectomy 4 weeks later. After SBRT, blood was collected at 2 and 4 weeks, plus baseline. The sample belongs to a study of radiation and T cells in renal cell carcinoma. Study in general: Nephrectomy followed 15 Gy stereotactic body radiation by 4 weeks. Study-wide points: Top tumor clonotypes rose in blood 2 weeks post-radiation, then contracted. No pretreatment tumor biopsies were available for baseline clonotypes.

The clonotype was recovered from a woman between 70 and 85 years old with renal cell carcinoma. This material consisted of blood, taken from a patient whose treatment included radiotherapy and nephrectomy. This sequence joins TRBV7-9 and TRBJ1-6; D unresolved. The CDR3 reads CASSLGKDNSPLHF. The CDR3, as DNA: TGTGCCAGCAGCTTAGGGAAAGATAATTCACCCCTCCACTTT.